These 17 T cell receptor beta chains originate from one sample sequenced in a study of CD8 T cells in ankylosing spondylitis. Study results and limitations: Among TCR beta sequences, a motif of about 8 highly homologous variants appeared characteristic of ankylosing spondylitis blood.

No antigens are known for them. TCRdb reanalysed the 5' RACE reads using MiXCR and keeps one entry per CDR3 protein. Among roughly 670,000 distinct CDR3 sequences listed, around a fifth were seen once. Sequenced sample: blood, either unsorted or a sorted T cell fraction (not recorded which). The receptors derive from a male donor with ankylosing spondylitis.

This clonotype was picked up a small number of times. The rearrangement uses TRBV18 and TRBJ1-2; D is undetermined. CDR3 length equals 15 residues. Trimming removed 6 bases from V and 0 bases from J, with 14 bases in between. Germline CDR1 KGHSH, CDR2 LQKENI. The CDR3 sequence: CASSQGWIANYGYTF. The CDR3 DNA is TGTGCCAGCTCGCAAGGGTGGATAGCTAACTATGGCTACACCTTC.

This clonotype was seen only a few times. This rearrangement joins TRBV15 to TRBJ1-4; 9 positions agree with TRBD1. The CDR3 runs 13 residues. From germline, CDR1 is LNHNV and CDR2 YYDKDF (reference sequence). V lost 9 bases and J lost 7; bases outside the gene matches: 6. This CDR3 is CATSPGQGEKLFF. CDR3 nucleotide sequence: TGTGCCACGTCGCCGGGACAGGGTGAAAAACTGTTTTTT.

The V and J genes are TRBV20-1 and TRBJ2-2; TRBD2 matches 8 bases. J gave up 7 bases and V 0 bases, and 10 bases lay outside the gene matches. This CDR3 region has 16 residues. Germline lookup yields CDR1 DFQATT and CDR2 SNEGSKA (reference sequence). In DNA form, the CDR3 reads TGCAGTGCTAGAGATTCTTCCCGGGGGGGCTTCGGGGAGCTGTTTTTT. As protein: CSARDSSRGGFGELFF.

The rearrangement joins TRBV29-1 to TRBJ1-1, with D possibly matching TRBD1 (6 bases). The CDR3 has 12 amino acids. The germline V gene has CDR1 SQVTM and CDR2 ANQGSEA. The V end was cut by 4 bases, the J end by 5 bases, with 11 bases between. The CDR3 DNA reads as TGCAGCGTTGCTCAGGGGTATACTGAAGCTTTCTTT. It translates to CSVAQGYTEAFF.

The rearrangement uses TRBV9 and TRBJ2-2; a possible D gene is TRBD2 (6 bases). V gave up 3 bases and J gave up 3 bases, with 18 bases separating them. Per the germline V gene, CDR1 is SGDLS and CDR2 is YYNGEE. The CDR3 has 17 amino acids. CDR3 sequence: CASSDPLSGADTGELFF. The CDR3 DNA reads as TGTGCCAGCAGCGACCCGTTGTCGGGAGCGGACACCGGGGAGCTGTTTTTT.

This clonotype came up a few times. The CDR3 nucleotides read TGCGCCAGCAGCCAAGAACGGACTAGCGGGAGAGAGACCCAGTACTTC. Translating it yields CASSQERTSGRETQYF. V and J are TRBV4-1 and TRBJ2-5; 13 nucleotides align to TRBD2. The germline V gene encodes CDR1 MGHRA and CDR2 YSYEKL. V lost 0 bases, J lost 4 bases, and 2 bases stayed unmatched. CDR3 length: 16 residues.

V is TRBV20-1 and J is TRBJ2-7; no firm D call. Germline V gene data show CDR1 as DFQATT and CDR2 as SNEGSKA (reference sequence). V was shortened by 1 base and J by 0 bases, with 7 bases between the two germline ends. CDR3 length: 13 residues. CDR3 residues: CSARVGNSYEQYF. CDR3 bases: TGCAGTGCTAGAGTGGGCAACTCCTACGAGCAGTACTTC.

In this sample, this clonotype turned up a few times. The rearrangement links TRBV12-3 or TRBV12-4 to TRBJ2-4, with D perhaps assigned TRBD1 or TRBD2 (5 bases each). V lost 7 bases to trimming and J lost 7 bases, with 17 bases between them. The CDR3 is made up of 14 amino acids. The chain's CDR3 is CASTTGTATNIQYF. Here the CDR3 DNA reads TGTGCCAGCACCACCGGGACCGCCACGAACATTCAGTACTTC.

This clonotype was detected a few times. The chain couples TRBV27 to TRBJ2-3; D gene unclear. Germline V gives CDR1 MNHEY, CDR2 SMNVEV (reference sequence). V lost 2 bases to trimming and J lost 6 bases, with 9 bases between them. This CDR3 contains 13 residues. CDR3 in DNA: TGTGCCAGCAGTTTAGCCATATTCGATACGCAGTATTTT. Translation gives CASSLAIFDTQYF.

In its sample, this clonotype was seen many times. DNA for the CDR3: TGTGCCAGCACCCGGACCAGACAGAGCTACACCTTC. Translating it yields CASTRTRQSYTF. The J gene is TRBJ1-2, the V gene TRBV12-3 or TRBV12-4; possibly TRBD1 for D (5 bases). The germline V and J ends were trimmed by 7 bases and 9 bases, with 15 bases remaining between them. This CDR3 spans 12 amino acids.

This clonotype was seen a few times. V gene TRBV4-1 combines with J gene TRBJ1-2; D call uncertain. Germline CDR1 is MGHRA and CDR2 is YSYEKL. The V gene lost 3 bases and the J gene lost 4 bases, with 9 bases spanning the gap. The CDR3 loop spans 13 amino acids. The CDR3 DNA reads TGCGCCAGCAGCCACATCAACGGCTATGGCTACACCTTC. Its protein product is CASSHINGYGYTF.

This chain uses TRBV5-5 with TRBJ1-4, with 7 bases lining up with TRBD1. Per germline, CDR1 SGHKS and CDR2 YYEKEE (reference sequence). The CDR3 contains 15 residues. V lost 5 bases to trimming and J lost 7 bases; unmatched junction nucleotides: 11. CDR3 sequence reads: CASSGQVSVGEKLFF. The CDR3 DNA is TGTGCCAGCAGTGGACAGGTTTCGGTGGGTGAAAAACTGTTTTTT.

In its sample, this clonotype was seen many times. DNA of the CDR3: TGCAGCGCCAGGGGACGGGAAAACTATGGCTACACCTTC. Amino acid sequence: CSARGRENYGYTF. This chain joins TRBV29-1 and TRBJ1-2; D is possibly TRBD1 (6 bases). CDR1 and CDR2 (germline): SQVTM, ANQGSEA. The V end was cut by 7 bases, the J end by 2 bases, with 14 bases between. The CDR3 runs to 13 residues. The full variable domain, completed using reference TRBV29-1 and TRBJ1-2, is SAVISQKPSRDICQRGTSLTIQCQVDSQVTMMFWYRQQPGQSLTLIATANQGSEATYESGFVIDKFPISRPNLTFSTLTVSNMSPEDSSIYLCSARGRENYGYTFGSGTRLTVV.

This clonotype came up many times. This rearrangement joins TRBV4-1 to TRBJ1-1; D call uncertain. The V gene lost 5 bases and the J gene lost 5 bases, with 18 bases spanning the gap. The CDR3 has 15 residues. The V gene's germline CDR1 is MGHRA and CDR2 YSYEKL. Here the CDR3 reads CASSTLPGSSTEAFF. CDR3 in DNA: TGCGCCAGCAGCACCCTCCCGGGGAGCTCGACTGAAGCTTTCTTT.

The CDR3 nucleotides are TGTGCCATCAGGGCTGAAAGTAGTGAGCAGTTCTTC. Protein product: CAIRAESSEQFF. The chain is built from TRBV10-3 and TRBJ2-1; D not resolved. Per the germline V gene, CDR1 is ENHRY and CDR2 is SYGVKD. Trimming pared 6 bases from V and 9 bases from J, leaving 12 bases between. The CDR3 has 12 amino acids.

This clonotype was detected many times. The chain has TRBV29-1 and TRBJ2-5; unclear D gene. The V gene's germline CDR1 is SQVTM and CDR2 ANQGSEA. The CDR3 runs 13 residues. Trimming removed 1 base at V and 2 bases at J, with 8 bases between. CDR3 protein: CSVEGRGQETQYF. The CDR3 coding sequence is TGCAGCGTTGAAGGGAGAGGTCAAGAGACCCAGTACTTC.

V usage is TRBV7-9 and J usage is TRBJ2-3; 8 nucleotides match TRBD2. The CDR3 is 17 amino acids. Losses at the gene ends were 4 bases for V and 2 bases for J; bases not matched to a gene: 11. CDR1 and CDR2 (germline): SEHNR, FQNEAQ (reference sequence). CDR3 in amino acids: CASSSISAGAPTDTQYF. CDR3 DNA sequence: TGTGCCAGCAGCTCTATTTCAGCGGGAGCCCCCACAGATACGCAGTATTTT.